This T cell receptor (beta chain) was found in a study of CD8 T cells in ankylosing spondylitis. The study, taken as a whole, reports: There were earlier reports of some motif variants in reactive arthritis synovial fluid and blood. Disease-linked clones had a CD8+ phenotype and relatively low frequency in peripheral blood. Matched ankylosing spondylitis synovial fluid reportedly showed significant enrichment of disease-linked clones. Within ankylosing spondylitis blood, a TCR beta motif made up of eight highly homologous variants appeared to be characteristic.

CDR3 size: 14 residues. Germline CDR1 reads SGHTA; CDR2 reads FQGNSA. J gave up 2 bases and V 5 bases, and 4 bases lay outside the gene matches. Regarding this clonotype: As yet, its antigen is unknown.

Scientists made TCR beta libraries using quantitative 5'-RACE with molecular barcodes. TCRdb itself ran the 5' RACE reads through MiXCR, one entry per CDR3 protein. The sample holds 670,000 or so distinct CDR3 sequences, around 19% seen once. This clonotype originated in a male donor with ankylosing spondylitis. The specimen was blood, either unsorted or a sorted T cell fraction (not recorded which). V is TRBV7-2 and J is TRBJ2-5; 8 nucleotides match TRBD1. The CDR3 is CASSTWTGQETQYF. CDR3 bases: TGTGCCAGCAGCACTTGGACAGGGCAAGAGACCCAGTACTTC.